This TCR beta chain originates from a study of human T cells and chemical hapten exposure. Study background: Patch tests delivered 0.01% DPC to the upper back and were evaluated at 6 days. Study-level findings and limits: With DPC sensitization, TCRs exceeding 1 in 1000 frequency showed no change.

CDR3 size: 17 residues. Germline CDR1 is MNHEY and CDR2 is SVGAGI. Trimming took 0 bases from V and 4 from J, leaving 13 bases between them. With respect to this clonotype: The antigen remains unidentified.

TCRdb reprocessed the RACE reads via MiXCR and lists one record per CDR3 protein. In the table there are fewer than 200,000 distinct CDR3 sequences, approximately 31% of which are singletons. Indicated time point: pre-sensitization, week 0. Treatment in this sample: therapeutic diphenylcyclopropenone sensitization with weekly scalp DPC. In every case, blood was obtained before the patch test was applied. Sequences were derived from whole blood, sampled in connection with sensitization to the hapten diphenylcyclopropenone (DPC). The clonotype originates from a woman younger than 45 with alopecia areata. Some clones in this sample may be carry-over from other donors' samples. The rearrangement joins TRBV6-5 to TRBJ2-6; no definite D call. CDR3 nucleotide sequence: TGTGCCAGCAGTTACTCCGGCTATTCCTCCGGGGCCAACGTCCTGACTTTC. Protein sequence: CASSYSGYSSGANVLTF.